Listed below are T cell receptor beta chains from one sample, sequenced in a study of cytomegalovirus exposure and HLA in healthy donors. Sequencing was performed with immunoSEQ multiplex PCR; in TCRdb, only in-frame clones are kept and a portion is missing. The table records around 40,000 clones, under 65% of them present only once. Material for sequencing was PBMCs. Receptors originate from a human donor in good health. CDR3s include the opening cysteine and the closing phenylalanine or tryptophan. The D gene is left open where the match is weak. Clone size appears in some rows only: once, few, many, or a class for an expanded clone.

d_gene: -; v_gene: TRBV7-9; j_gene: TRBJ1-1; abundance: -; CDR3aa: CASSLRGNTEAFF; CDR3nt: TGTGCCAGCAGCTTGAGAGGAAACACTGAAGCTTTCTTT
d_gene: TRBD1; v_gene: TRBV7-2; j_gene: TRBJ1-3; abundance: -; CDR3aa: CASSARGDSRNTIYF; CDR3nt: TGTGCCAGCAGCGCGCGTGGGGACAGCCGAAACACCATATATTTT
d_gene: -; v_gene: TRBV2; j_gene: TRBJ1-5; abundance: -; CDR3aa: CASGGPPGYQPQHF; CDR3nt: TGTGCCAGCGGAGGCCCTCCGGGGTATCAGCCCCAGCATTTT
d_gene: -; v_gene: TRBV2; j_gene: TRBJ2-1; abundance: -; CDR3aa: CASSGVSPYNEQFF; CDR3nt: TGTGCCAGCAGCGGGGTGAGCCCCTACAATGAGCAGTTCTTC
d_gene: -; v_gene: TRBV10-3; j_gene: TRBJ2-2; abundance: -; CDR3aa: CAISESIGSAMRELFF; CDR3nt: TGTGCCATCAGTGAGTCGATTGGCAGCGCGATGAGGGAGCTGTTTTTT
d_gene: TRBD2; v_gene: TRBV29-1; j_gene: TRBJ2-1; abundance: -; CDR3aa: CSAKTSGGPMSYNEQFF; CDR3nt: TGCAGCGCCAAGACTAGCGGGGGGCCAATGTCCTACAATGAGCAGTTCTTC
d_gene: -; v_gene: TRBV10-2; j_gene: TRBJ2-2; abundance: -; CDR3aa: CASTDRYTGELFF; CDR3nt: TGCGCCAGCACCGACAGGTACACCGGGGAGCTGTTTTTT
d_gene: -; v_gene: TRBV19; j_gene: TRBJ1-6; abundance: -; CDR3aa: CASSQGRTSYNSPLHF; CDR3nt: TGTGCCAGTAGTCAAGGGAGGACCTCCTATAATTCACCCCTCCACTTT
d_gene: TRBD1; v_gene: TRBV28; j_gene: TRBJ1-5; abundance: -; CDR3aa: CASSPRGAGGSQHF; CDR3nt: TGTGCCAGCAGCCCCAGGGGGGCCGGGGGTAGCCAGCATTTT
d_gene: -; v_gene: TRBV7-8; j_gene: TRBJ1-2; abundance: -; CDR3aa: CASSLVYSRRVDYGYTF; CDR3nt: TGTGCCAGCAGCTTAGTGTACAGTAGGAGGGTGGACTATGGCTACACCTTC
d_gene: -; v_gene: TRBV18; j_gene: TRBJ1-2; abundance: -; CDR3aa: CASSPDRGPGYGYTF; CDR3nt: TGTGCCAGCTCACCAGACCGCGGTCCGGGCTATGGCTACACCTTC
d_gene: -; v_gene: TRBV4-3; j_gene: TRBJ1-2; abundance: once; CDR3aa: CASSHAQDSSIYGYTF; CDR3nt: TGCGCCAGCAGCCACGCCCAGGACAGCTCGATATATGGCTACACCTTC
d_gene: TRBD1; v_gene: TRBV16; j_gene: TRBJ2-5; abundance: -; CDR3aa: CASSQSRTGLATQYF; CDR3nt: TGTGCCAGCAGCCAATCGAGGACAGGCCTGGCGACCCAGTACTTC
d_gene: -; v_gene: TRBV7-2; j_gene: TRBJ2-1; abundance: few; CDR3aa: CASSFTGNEQFF; CDR3nt: TGTGCCAGCAGCTTCACAGGGAATGAGCAGTTCTTC
d_gene: -; v_gene: TRBV19; j_gene: TRBJ1-5; abundance: -; CDR3aa: CASSILDSTRPQHF; CDR3nt: TGTGCCAGTAGTATCCTGGACAGCACGCGACCCCAGCATTTT
d_gene: -; v_gene: TRBV28; j_gene: TRBJ1-2; abundance: -; CDR3aa: CATRGSYVQNYGYTF; CDR3nt: TGTGCCACCAGAGGTTCGTACGTACAGAACTATGGCTACACCTTC
d_gene: TRBD1; v_gene: TRBV2; j_gene: TRBJ1-2; abundance: -; CDR3aa: CASKGQGETYGYTF; CDR3nt: TGTGCCAGCAAGGGACAGGGGGAAACTTATGGCTACACCTTC
d_gene: TRBD2; v_gene: TRBV29-1; j_gene: TRBJ2-5; abundance: -; CDR3aa: CSVRERGGLETQYF; CDR3nt: TGCAGCGTTCGCGAGCGGGGGGGCCTCGAGACCCAGTACTTC
d_gene: TRBD1; v_gene: TRBV2; j_gene: TRBJ1-2; abundance: -; CDR3aa: CASSSGGWNYGYTF; CDR3nt: TGTGCCAGCAGTTCAGGGGGCTGGAACTATGGCTACACCTTC
d_gene: -; v_gene: TRBV7-2; j_gene: TRBJ2-4; abundance: few; CDR3aa: CASSLFSIQYF; CDR3nt: TGTGCCAGCAGCTTATTTAGCATTCAGTACTTC
d_gene: -; v_gene: TRBV28; j_gene: TRBJ2-1; abundance: -; CDR3aa: CASSTSRGLNEQFF; CDR3nt: -
d_gene: TRBD1; v_gene: TRBV4-2; j_gene: TRBJ2-2; abundance: once; CDR3aa: CASSQDRGGRLFF; CDR3nt: TGTGCCAGCAGCCAAGATCGAGGGGGCCGGCTGTTTTTT
d_gene: -; v_gene: TRBV4-3; j_gene: TRBJ2-7; abundance: -; CDR3aa: CASSQVDPDEQYF; CDR3nt: TGCGCCAGCAGCCAAGTTGATCCGGACGAGCAGTACTTC
d_gene: -; v_gene: TRBV5-1; j_gene: TRBJ1-1; abundance: few; CDR3aa: CASSTRGYGTEAFF; CDR3nt: TGCGCCAGCAGTACGAGGGGGTATGGGACTGAAGCTTTCTTT
d_gene: TRBD2; v_gene: TRBV15; j_gene: TRBJ2-3; abundance: once; CDR3aa: CATSTRLADHTQYF; CDR3nt: TGTGCCACCAGCACTCGACTAGCGGATCATACGCAGTATTTT
d_gene: -; v_gene: TRBV5-4; j_gene: TRBJ2-7; abundance: -; CDR3aa: CASSLGSGAAAYEQYF; CDR3nt: TGTGCCAGCAGCTTAGGATCAGGTGCCGCAGCCTACGAGCAGTACTTC
d_gene: -; v_gene: TRBV7-9; j_gene: TRBJ1-6; abundance: -; CDR3aa: CASSSTGINSPLHF; CDR3nt: TGTGCCAGCAGCTCGACAGGTATCAATTCACCCCTCCACTTT
d_gene: -; v_gene: TRBV7-9; j_gene: TRBJ1-2; abundance: once; CDR3aa: CASSLSSTSNYGYTF; CDR3nt: TGTGCCAGCAGCTTAAGCTCGACTTCTAACTATGGCTACACCTTC
d_gene: -; v_gene: TRBV7-2; j_gene: TRBJ1-6; abundance: -; CDR3aa: CASSLAVSSYNSPLHF; CDR3nt: TGTGCCAGCAGCTTAGCGGTCAGCTCCTATAATTCACCCCTCCACTTT
d_gene: -; v_gene: TRBV6-5; j_gene: TRBJ1-5; abundance: -; CDR3aa: CASSREYMYQPQHF; CDR3nt: TGTGCCAGCAGCCGGGAATACATGTATCAGCCCCAGCATTTT
d_gene: -; v_gene: TRBV4-2; j_gene: TRBJ1-2; abundance: -; CDR3aa: CASRGAYYGYTF; CDR3nt: TGTGCCAGCAGGGGCGCTTACTATGGCTACACCTTC
d_gene: TRBD1; v_gene: TRBV4-2; j_gene: TRBJ1-2; abundance: -; CDR3aa: CASSPRTGPGYTF; CDR3nt: TGTGCCAGCAGCCCCCGGACAGGGCCCGGCTACACCTTC
d_gene: -; v_gene: TRBV19; j_gene: TRBJ1-6; abundance: -; CDR3aa: CASSMGGMNSPLHF; CDR3nt: TGTGCCAGTAGTATGGGGGGGATGAATTCACCCCTCCACTTT
d_gene: TRBD2; v_gene: TRBV11-2; j_gene: TRBJ2-7; abundance: once; CDR3aa: CASSLGLEGEQYF; CDR3nt: TGTGCCAGCAGCTTGGGACTAGAAGGCGAGCAGTACTTC
d_gene: -; v_gene: TRBV10-3; j_gene: TRBJ1-3; abundance: few; CDR3aa: CAITGQISSGNTIYF; CDR3nt: TGTGCCATCACCGGACAGATAAGCTCTGGAAACACCATATATTTT
d_gene: -; v_gene: TRBV6-1; j_gene: TRBJ1-2; abundance: -; CDR3aa: CASSLANYGYTF; CDR3nt: TGTGCCAGCAGCCTAGCTAACTATGGCTACACCTTC
d_gene: TRBD1; v_gene: TRBV25-1; j_gene: TRBJ2-7; abundance: -; CDR3aa: CASSAPQGRLEQYF; CDR3nt: TGTGCCAGCAGTGCCCCACAGGGGCGGCTTGAGCAGTACTTC
d_gene: -; v_gene: TRBV30; j_gene: TRBJ1-1; abundance: -; CDR3aa: CAWSVVSPGKAFF; CDR3nt: TGTGCCTGGAGTGTAGTGAGTCCAGGGAAAGCTTTCTTT
d_gene: TRBD2; v_gene: TRBV4-2; j_gene: TRBJ2-5; abundance: few; CDR3aa: CASSQASGTSVETQYF; CDR3nt: TGTGCCAGCAGCCAGGCCTCCGGGACTAGCGTGGAGACCCAGTACTTC